The 32 T cell receptor beta chains below were found in one sample sequenced in a study of blood T cells in healthy people across ages. For the second PCR, which ran for 7 to 11 cycles, a sample-barcoded 5' primer and a J-beta primer mix were used. TCRdb re-called the 5' RACE reads through MiXCR, storing one row per CDR3 protein. This repertoire shows about 290,000 distinct CDR3 sequences, 25% to 30% found once; its top ten account for 29%. The sample comprised blood. These receptors all stem from a woman aged 70-85 years in good health.

This clonotype was counted many times. This rearrangement joins TRBV20-1 to TRBJ2-7; 7 bases fit TRBD1. CDR3 length: 12 residues. Germline V CDR1 and CDR2: DFQATT, SNEGSKA (reference sequence). Germline trimming cut 6 bases from V and 5 bases from J; bases unmatched to any gene: 7. The CDR3 coding sequence is TGCAGTGCAACGGACAGGTCGGACGAGCAGTACTTC. Residues: CSATDRSDEQYF.

This clonotype was counted a few times. The gene calls are TRBV28 and TRBJ1-4; possible D gene TRBD1, 5 bases. V was cut by 1 base and J by 8 bases, with 23 bases left in between. The germline V gene encodes CDR1 MDHEN and CDR2 SYDVKM. CDR3 length equals 18 residues. Here the CDR3 DNA reads TGTGCCAGCAGTTTATCGTTGAGGGGAGGAAGGATTGGGGAAAAACTGTTTTTT. Translation gives CASSLSLRGGRIGEKLFF.

This CDR3 is CASSQDLTGAYEQYF. CDR3 nucleotides: TGCGCCAGCAGCCAAGACCTGACAGGCGCTTACGAGCAGTACTTC. This chain uses TRBV4-3 with TRBJ2-7; D might be TRBD1 (6 bases). V lost 0 bases and J 4 bases, leaving 13 bases between the germline ends. CDR3 length equals 15 residues. Germline-derived CDR1 and CDR2 are LGHNA and YSLEER.

This clonotype was detected only a few times. The chain has TRBV5-4 and TRBJ2-3; 12 nucleotides align to TRBD2. Losses at the gene ends were 5 bases for V and 7 bases for J; bases not matched to a gene: 11. Per germline, CDR1 SGHNT and CDR2 YYREEE (reference sequence). The CDR3 length is 16 residues. The CDR3 spells CASSRLAGEVRNTQYF. The DNA for the CDR3 is TGTGCCAGCAGTCGACTAGCGGGAGAAGTAAGAAATACGCAGTATTTT. The full variable domain, rest sourced from reference TRBV5-4 and TRBJ2-3, is ETGVTQSPTHLIKTRGQQVTLRCSSQSGHNTVSWYQQALGQGPQFIFQYYREEENGRGNFPPRFSGLQFPNYSSELNVNALELDDSALYLCASSRLAGEVRNTQYFGPGTRLTVL.

A word on this clonotype: The germline gene is not matched at one end of the junction; a read error may be the cause. The V call is TRBV27, the J call TRBJ2-2, with TRBD2 matching 8 bases. The CDR3 totals 16 residues. Germline CDR1 and CDR2: MNHEY and SMNVEV (reference sequence). This CDR3 is CASSLLAGKNTGDLFF. CDR3 nucleotides: TGTGCCAGCAGTTTATTAGCGGGGAAGAACACCGGGGACCTGTTTTTT.

In this sample, this clonotype turned up a few times. The V call is TRBV24-1, the J call TRBJ1-5; 10 nucleotides match TRBD1. This CDR3 region has 16 residues. Germline V lookup: CDR1 KGHDR, CDR2 SFDVKD. V lost 3 bases and J lost 7; bases outside the gene matches: 8. The CDR3 nucleotides are TGTGCCACCAGTGATCCCACGGGACAGGGGTTGCAGCCCCAGCATTTT. It codes for CATSDPTGQGLQPQHF.

This clonotype was seen many times. The V call is TRBV29-1, the J call TRBJ1-1; no reliable D call. Deletions cut 1 base from V and 2 bases from J, with 8 bases between. Germline-derived CDR1 and CDR2 are SQVTM and ANQGSEA. This CDR3 is built from 13 residues. As DNA, the CDR3 is TGCAGCGTTGAAGTCCGGGAAAACACTGAAGCTTTCTTT. Amino acid sequence: CSVEVRENTEAFF. Variable domain in full (rest from reference TRBV29-1 and TRBJ1-1): SAVISQKPSRDICQRGTSLTIQCQVDSQVTMMFWYRQQPGQSLTLIATANQGSEATYESGFVIDKFPISRPNLTFSTLTVSNMSPEDSSIYLCSVEVRENTEAFFGQGTRLTVV.

The chain recombines TRBV7-3 with TRBJ1-1, with TRBD1 as a possible D gene (5 bases). V lost 5 bases and J lost 4, with 14 bases in between. The CDR3 loop spans 14 amino acids. Germline-derived CDR1 and CDR2 are SGHTA and FQGTGA. Here the CDR3 reads CASSPRGGPTEAFF. DNA of the CDR3: TGTGCCAGCAGCCCGCGCGGGGGTCCCACTGAAGCTTTCTTT.

Many counts were recorded for this clonotype. The chain combines TRBV3-1 with TRBJ2-5; TRBD2 might be the D (5 bases). CDR1 and CDR2 (germline): LGHDT, YNNKEL (reference sequence). V gave up 1 base and J gave up 2 bases, with 11 bases separating them. CDR3 size: 15 residues. DNA of the CDR3: TGTGCCAGCAGCCAAGCTCCGAGGGATCAAGAGACCCAGTACTTC. Protein sequence: CASSQAPRDQETQYF.

The rearrangement joins TRBV15 to TRBJ1-5; 8 positions agree with TRBD1. Trimming cost V 1 base and J 0 bases; bases outside gene matches: 11. CDR1 is LNHNV and CDR2 is YYDKDF in the germline V gene (reference sequence). This CDR3 comprises 19 residues. The CDR3: CATSRVTTGVKSSNQPQHF. The CDR3 bases are TGTGCCACCAGCAGAGTTACGACAGGGGTTAAGTCTAGCAATCAGCCCCAGCATTTT.

The rearrangement links TRBV9 to TRBJ1-4; D not certain. The V gene lost 2 bases and the J gene lost 3 bases, with 8 bases spanning the gap. This CDR3 is built from 14 residues. Germline CDR1 reads SGDLS; CDR2 reads YYNGEE. CDR3 coding DNA: TGTGCCAGCAGCGTTGGGCTGGCTAATGAAAAACTGTTTTTT. This encodes CASSVGLANEKLFF.

This clonotype was counted between two and nine times. The chain employs TRBV12-3 or TRBV12-4 and TRBJ2-7, with a possible D match to TRBD2 (6 bases). This CDR3 is 12 amino acids long. Trimming left V 6 bases short and J 5 bases short, with 11 bases between. The DNA of the CDR3 is TGTGCCAGCAGCCGGGGACTTCACGAGCAGTACTTC. Protein product: CASSRGLHEQYF.

The chain carries TRBV6-2 or TRBV6-3 and TRBJ2-7; TRBD2 matches at 14 bases. The V gene's germline CDR1 is MNHEY and CDR2 SVGEGT. Trimming removed 0 bases from V and 6 bases from J; junction bases left unmatched: 10. This CDR3 comprises 18 residues. For the CDR3, the DNA is TGTGCCAGCAGTTACTCGACGGGACTAGCGGGAGTCCTTAGCGAGCAGTACTTC. Its translation is CASSYSTGLAGVLSEQYF.

This clonotype was seen more than once but under ten times. The rearrangement uses TRBV6-5 and TRBJ1-5, with D hard to call. Germline CDR1 is MNHEY and CDR2 is SVGAGI. V lost 4 bases, J lost 5 bases, and 9 bases lay in between. The CDR3 sequence is 13 residues long. CDR3 protein: CASSSQKYQPQHF. Here the CDR3 DNA reads TGTGCCAGCAGTTCACAGAAATATCAGCCCCAGCATTTT.

This sequence joins TRBV20-1 and TRBJ2-7; D may correspond to TRBD1 or TRBD2 (5 bases each). The germline CDR1 and CDR2 sequences are DFQATT and SNEGSKA (reference sequence). V lost 4 bases and J lost 4, with 11 bases in between. The CDR3 covers 12 residues. The CDR3 loop is CSATGTDYEQYF. Here the CDR3 DNA reads TGCAGTGCTACAGGGACCGATTACGAGCAGTACTTC.

The rearrangement links TRBV12-5 to TRBJ1-4; no definite D call. The CDR3 is 15 amino acids. Per the germline V gene, CDR1 is LGHNT and CDR2 is FRNRAP. Trimming stripped 6 bases from V and 7 bases from J, with 18 bases between. In nucleotides, the CDR3 is TGTGCTAGTGGACGTGATACATGGATGGTTGAAAAACTGTTTTTT. Its translation is CASGRDTWMVEKLFF.

This clonotype was seen a handful of times. V is TRBV15 and J is TRBJ2-7; perhaps D is TRBD1 or TRBD2 (5 bases each). V lost 3 bases, J lost 3 bases, and 12 bases lay in between. Germline V gives CDR1 LNHNV, CDR2 YYDKDF (reference sequence). This CDR3 contains 14 residues. The CDR3 nucleotides read TGTGCCACCAGCAGCTTCTCAGGGAGCTACGAGCAGTACTTC. This translates into CATSSFSGSYEQYF.

For this clonotype: The CDR3 carries no conserved terminal phenylalanine or tryptophan, so it likely arises from a read error. The chain recombines TRBV25-1 with TRBJ2-5, with no clear D. Germline lookup yields CDR1 MGHDK and CDR2 SYGVNS. The CDR3 contains 18 residues. V was cut by 1 base and J by 4 bases, with 22 bases left in between. CDR3 in amino acids: CASSELGRAATRGETQYL. DNA of the CDR3: TGTGCCAGCAGTGAATTAGGTCGCGCGGCCACCCGAGGAGAGACCCAGTACCTC.

Comments on this clonotype: An end of the junction differs from the germline gene, which may be a read error. The chain combines TRBV28 with TRBJ2-5, with TRBD1 matching over 8 bases. From germline, CDR1 is MDHEN and CDR2 SYDVKM. The CDR3 contains 16 residues. CDR3 residues: CASSPEPGQDSYEQHF. As DNA, the CDR3 is TGTGCCAGCAGTCCTGAACCGGGACAGGACTCCTACGAGCAGCACTTC.

This chain links TRBV20-1 with TRBJ1-5; TRBD1 is a possible D gene (5 bases). CDR3 length: 16 residues. Germline lookup yields CDR1 DFQATT and CDR2 SNEGSKA (reference sequence). The germline V and J ends were trimmed by 3 bases and 1 base, with 16 bases remaining between them. The CDR3: CSASWGGSMSNQPQHF. In nucleotides, the CDR3 is TGCAGTGCTAGCTGGGGGGGGTCGATGAGCAATCAGCCCCAGCATTTT.

Only a few counts were recorded for this clonotype. The V and J genes are TRBV7-2 and TRBJ1-1, with TRBD1 as a possible D gene (5 bases). Trimming took off 4 bases at V and 1 base at J, with 10 bases between the two ends. This CDR3 has 14 amino acids. Germline values: CDR1 SGHTA, CDR2 FQGNSA. The CDR3 here is CASSSRVSNTEAFF. CDR3 coding DNA: TGTGCCAGCAGCTCCAGGGTTTCGAACACTGAAGCTTTCTTT.

This clonotype was recorded a few times. V gene TRBV19 combines with J gene TRBJ1-2, with D uncertain. V was pared by 3 bases and J by 5 bases, with 19 bases between. CDR3 length: 16 amino acids. Germline V gene data show CDR1 as LNHDA and CDR2 as SQIVND (reference sequence). The CDR3, as DNA: TGTGCCAGTAGTATCGACCGCCGACCCGGTTTATATGGCTACACCTTC. Protein product: CASSIDRRPGLYGYTF.

The chain couples TRBV20-1 to TRBJ1-1; 8 bases line up with TRBD1. Germline V gene data show CDR1 as DFQATT and CDR2 as SNEGSKA (reference sequence). This CDR3 region has 16 residues. J gave up 1 base and V 0 bases, and 7 bases lay outside the gene matches. The CDR3 spells CSAREAGTGGNTEAFF. CDR3 in DNA: TGCAGTGCTAGAGAGGCCGGGACAGGAGGGAACACTGAAGCTTTCTTT.

The V and J genes are TRBV7-2 and TRBJ2-1; 9 positions match TRBD1. V was clipped by 4 bases and J by 7 bases; unmatched bases: 8. The CDR3 covers 15 residues. Germline V CDR1 and CDR2: SGHTA, FQGNSA. The CDR3 region has the DNA TGTGCCAGCAGCTCAGGGGGGACAGGGAAGAATGAGCAGTTCTTC. Its protein product is CASSSGGTGKNEQFF.

This clonotype came up once. This may come from a read error, since a much larger clone is one base off. The chain recombines TRBV10-3 with TRBJ2-7; D uncertain. The CDR3 consists of 14 residues. The V end lost 2 bases, the J end lost 0 bases, and 8 bases lay between the germline ends. Germline V lookup: CDR1 ENHRY, CDR2 SYGVKD. Here the CDR3 DNA reads TGTGCCATCAGTGAGCTGACTGGCTCCTACGAGCAGTACTTC. This gives the protein CAISELTGSYEQYF.

This clonotype was seen more than once but under ten times. The chain has TRBV20-1 and TRBJ2-5; 9 bases agree with TRBD2. Germline V gene sequence: CDR1 DFQATT, CDR2 SNEGSKA (reference sequence). This CDR3 has 17 amino acids. V was clipped by 0 bases and J by 7 bases; unmatched bases: 15. CDR3 loop: CSARDLAGSRGKGTQYF. In DNA, the CDR3 is TGCAGTGCTAGAGATCTAGCGGGAAGTAGGGGGAAGGGGACCCAGTACTTC.

There are many counts of this clonotype. The chain has TRBV7-2 and TRBJ2-2, with TRBD1 as a possible D gene (6 bases). The CDR3 consists of 15 residues. Trimming cost V 1 base and J 1 base, with 7 bases left between them. Germline CDR1 SGHTA, CDR2 FQGNSA. CDR3 DNA sequence: TGTGCCAGCAGCTTAGAGACAGGGAACACCGGGGAGCTGTTTTTT. It translates to CASSLETGNTGELFF.

This clonotype was observed many times. V is TRBV5-1 and J is TRBJ1-5; tentative D call: TRBD1 (6 bases). Trimming pared 0 bases from V and 2 bases from J, leaving 6 bases between. The CDR3 has 14 amino acids. Germline V CDR1 and CDR2: SGHRS, YFSETQ. This CDR3 reads CASSLEGGNQPQHF. The CDR3 nucleotides are TGCGCCAGCAGCTTGGAGGGGGGCAATCAGCCCCAGCATTTT.

The genes are TRBV7-7 and TRBJ2-5, with TRBD1 identical over 7 bases. This CDR3 has 15 residues. CDR1 is SSHAT and CDR2 is FNYEAQ in the germline V gene (reference sequence). V shed 2 bases and J 2 bases; nucleotides not matched to a gene: 5. The CDR3 DNA follows: TGTGCCAGCAGCTTAAGTCCGGGACAGCAAGAGACCCAGTACTTC. Translation: CASSLSPGQQETQYF.

The chain joins TRBV12-3 or TRBV12-4 to TRBJ1-4; no clear D. The V end lost 6 bases, the J end lost 6 bases, and 17 bases lay between the germline ends. CDR3 size: 15 residues. CDR3 residues: CASRIDLGSHEKLFF. In nucleotides, the CDR3 is TGTGCCAGCAGGATTGATTTAGGGTCGCATGAAAAACTGTTTTTT.

V usage is TRBV7-3 and J usage is TRBJ2-7, with D possibly being TRBD1 or TRBD2 (5 bases each). Trimming removed 3 bases at V and 3 bases at J, with 15 bases between. The CDR3 sequence is 15 residues long. In germline, CDR1 is SGHTA, CDR2 FQGTGA. Written as DNA, the CDR3 is TGTGCCAGCAGCTTGGGACCCCCGGATAGCTACGAGCAGTACTTC. Its protein product is CASSLGPPDSYEQYF.

CDR3 sequence (DNA): TGTGCCAGCAGTTACCCCGGTGGGACTAGCGGCTCACAAGAGACCCAGTACTTC. Amino acid sequence: CASSYPGGTSGSQETQYF. This chain connects TRBV6-5 to TRBJ2-5; 11 bases line up with TRBD2. V trimming: 2 bases; J trimming: 2 bases; junction bases outside the gene matches: 10. The length of the CDR3 is 18 residues. The germline CDR1 and CDR2 sequences are MNHEY and SVGAGI.